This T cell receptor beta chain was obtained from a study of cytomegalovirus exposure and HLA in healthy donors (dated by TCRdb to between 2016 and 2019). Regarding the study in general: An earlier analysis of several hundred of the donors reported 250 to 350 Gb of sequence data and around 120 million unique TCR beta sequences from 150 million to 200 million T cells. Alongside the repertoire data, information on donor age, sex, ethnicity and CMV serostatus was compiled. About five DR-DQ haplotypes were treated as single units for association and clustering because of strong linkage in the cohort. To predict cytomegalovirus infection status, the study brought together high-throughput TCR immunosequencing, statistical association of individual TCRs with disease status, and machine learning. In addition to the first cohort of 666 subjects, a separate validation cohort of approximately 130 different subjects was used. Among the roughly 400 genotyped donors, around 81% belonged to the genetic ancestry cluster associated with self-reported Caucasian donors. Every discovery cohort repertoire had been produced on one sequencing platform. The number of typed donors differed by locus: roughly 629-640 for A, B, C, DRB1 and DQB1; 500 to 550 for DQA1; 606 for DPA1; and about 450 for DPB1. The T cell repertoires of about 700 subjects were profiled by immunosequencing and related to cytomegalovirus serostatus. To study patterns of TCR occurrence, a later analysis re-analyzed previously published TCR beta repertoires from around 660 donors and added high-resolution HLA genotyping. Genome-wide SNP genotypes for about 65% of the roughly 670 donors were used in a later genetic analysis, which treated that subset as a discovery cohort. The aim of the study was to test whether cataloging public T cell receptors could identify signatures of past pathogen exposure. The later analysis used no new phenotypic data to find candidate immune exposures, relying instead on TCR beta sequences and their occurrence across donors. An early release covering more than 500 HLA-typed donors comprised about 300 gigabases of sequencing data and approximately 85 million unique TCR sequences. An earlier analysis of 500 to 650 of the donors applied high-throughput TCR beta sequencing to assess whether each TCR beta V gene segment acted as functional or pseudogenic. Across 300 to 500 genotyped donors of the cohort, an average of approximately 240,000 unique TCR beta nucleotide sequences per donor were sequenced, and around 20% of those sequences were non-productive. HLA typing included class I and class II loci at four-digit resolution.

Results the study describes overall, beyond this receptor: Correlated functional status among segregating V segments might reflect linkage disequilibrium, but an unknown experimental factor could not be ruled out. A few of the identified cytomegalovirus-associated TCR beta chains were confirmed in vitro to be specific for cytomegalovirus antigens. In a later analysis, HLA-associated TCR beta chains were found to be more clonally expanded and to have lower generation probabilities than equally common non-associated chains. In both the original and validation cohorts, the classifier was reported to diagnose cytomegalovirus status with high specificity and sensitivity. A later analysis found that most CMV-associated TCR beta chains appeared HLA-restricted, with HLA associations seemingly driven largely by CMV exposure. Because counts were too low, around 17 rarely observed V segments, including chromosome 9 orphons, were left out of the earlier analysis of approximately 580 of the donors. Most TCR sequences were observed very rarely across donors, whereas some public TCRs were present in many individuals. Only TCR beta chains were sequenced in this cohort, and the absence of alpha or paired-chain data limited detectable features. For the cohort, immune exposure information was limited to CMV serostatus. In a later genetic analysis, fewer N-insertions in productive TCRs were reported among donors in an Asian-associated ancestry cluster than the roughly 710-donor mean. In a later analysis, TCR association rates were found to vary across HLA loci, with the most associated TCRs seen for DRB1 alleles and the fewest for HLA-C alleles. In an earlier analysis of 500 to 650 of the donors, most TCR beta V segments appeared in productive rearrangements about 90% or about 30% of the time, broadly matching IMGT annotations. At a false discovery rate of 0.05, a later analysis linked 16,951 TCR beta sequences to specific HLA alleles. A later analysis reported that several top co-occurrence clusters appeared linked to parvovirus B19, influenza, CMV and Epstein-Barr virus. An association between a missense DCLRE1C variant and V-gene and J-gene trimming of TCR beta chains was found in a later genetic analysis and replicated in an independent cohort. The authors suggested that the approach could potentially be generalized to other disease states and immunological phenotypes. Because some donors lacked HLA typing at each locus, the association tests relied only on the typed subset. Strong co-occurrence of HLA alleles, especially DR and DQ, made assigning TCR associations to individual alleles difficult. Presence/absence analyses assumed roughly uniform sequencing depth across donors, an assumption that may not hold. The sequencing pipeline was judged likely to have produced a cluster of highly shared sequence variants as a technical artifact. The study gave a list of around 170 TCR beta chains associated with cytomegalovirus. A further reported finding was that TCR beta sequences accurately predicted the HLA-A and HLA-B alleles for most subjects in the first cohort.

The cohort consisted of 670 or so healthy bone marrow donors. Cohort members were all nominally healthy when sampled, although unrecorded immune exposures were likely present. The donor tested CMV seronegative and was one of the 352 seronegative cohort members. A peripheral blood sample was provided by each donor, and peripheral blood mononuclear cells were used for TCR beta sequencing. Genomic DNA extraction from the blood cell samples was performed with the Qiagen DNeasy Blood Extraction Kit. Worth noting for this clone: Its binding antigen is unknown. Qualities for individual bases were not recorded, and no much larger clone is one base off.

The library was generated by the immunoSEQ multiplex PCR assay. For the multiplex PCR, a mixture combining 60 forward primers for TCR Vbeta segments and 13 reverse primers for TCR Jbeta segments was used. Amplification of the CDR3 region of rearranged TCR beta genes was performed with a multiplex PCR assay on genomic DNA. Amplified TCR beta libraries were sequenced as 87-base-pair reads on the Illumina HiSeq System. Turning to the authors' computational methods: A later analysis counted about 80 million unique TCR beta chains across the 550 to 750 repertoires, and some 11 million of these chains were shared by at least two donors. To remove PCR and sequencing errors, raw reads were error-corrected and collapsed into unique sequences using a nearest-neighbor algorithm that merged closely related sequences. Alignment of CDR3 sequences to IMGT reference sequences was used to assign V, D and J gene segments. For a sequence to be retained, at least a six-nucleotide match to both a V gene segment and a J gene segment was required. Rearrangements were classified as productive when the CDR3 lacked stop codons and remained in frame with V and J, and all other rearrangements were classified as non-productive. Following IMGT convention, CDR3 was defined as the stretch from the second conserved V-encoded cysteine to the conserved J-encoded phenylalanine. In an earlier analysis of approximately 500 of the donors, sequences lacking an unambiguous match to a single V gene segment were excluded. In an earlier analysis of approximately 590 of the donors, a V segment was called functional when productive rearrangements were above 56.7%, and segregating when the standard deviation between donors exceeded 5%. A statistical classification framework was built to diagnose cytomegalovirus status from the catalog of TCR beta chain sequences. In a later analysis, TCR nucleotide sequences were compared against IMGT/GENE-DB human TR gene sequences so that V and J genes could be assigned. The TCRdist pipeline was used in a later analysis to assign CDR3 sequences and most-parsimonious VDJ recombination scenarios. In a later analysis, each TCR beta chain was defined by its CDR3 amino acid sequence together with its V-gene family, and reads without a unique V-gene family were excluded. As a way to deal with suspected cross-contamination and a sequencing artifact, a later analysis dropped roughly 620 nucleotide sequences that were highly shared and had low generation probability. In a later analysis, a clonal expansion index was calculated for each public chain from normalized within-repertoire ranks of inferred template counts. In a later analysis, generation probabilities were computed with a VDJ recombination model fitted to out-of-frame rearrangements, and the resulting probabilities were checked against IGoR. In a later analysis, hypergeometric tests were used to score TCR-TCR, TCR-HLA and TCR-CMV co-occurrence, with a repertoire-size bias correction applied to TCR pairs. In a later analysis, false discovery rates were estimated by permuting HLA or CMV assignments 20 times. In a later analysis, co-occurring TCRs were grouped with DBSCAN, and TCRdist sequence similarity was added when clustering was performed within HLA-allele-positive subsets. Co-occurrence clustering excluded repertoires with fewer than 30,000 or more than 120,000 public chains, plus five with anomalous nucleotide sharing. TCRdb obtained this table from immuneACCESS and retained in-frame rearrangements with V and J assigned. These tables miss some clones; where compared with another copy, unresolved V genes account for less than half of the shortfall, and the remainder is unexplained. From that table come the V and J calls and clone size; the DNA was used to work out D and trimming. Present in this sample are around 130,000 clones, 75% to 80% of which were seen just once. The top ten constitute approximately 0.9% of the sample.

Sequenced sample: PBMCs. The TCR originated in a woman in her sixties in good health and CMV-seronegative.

CDR3 reads: CASAQGYTYEQYF. The DNA is as follows: TGCGCCAGCGCACAGGGGTACACATACGAGCAGTACTTC. The rearrangement joined TRBV5-1 to TRBJ2-7; the junction holds 7 bases that match TRBD1. Here V drops 7 bases and J drops 4 bases, and the junction holds 8 bases not matched to any gene. The CDR3 covers 13 residues, taking in both the cysteine and the phenylalanine. The CDR3 DNA has 39 bases and is translated from base 1. CDR1 SGHRS and CDR2 YFSETQ were looked up in the germline V gene.